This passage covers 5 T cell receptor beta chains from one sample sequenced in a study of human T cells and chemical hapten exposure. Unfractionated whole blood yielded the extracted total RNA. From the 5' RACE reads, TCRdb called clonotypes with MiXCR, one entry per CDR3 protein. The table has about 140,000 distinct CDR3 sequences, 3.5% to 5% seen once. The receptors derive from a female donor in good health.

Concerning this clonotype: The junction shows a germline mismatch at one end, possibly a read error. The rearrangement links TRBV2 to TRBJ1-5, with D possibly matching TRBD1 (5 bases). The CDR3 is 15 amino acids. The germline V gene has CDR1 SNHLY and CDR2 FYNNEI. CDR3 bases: TGTGCCAGCAGTCCCATCCGACAGTCTAATCAGCCCCATCATTTT. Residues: CASSPIRQSNQPHHF.

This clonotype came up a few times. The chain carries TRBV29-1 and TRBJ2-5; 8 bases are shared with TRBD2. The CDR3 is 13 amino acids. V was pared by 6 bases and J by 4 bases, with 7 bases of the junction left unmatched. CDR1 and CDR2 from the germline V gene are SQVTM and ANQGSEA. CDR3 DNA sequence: TGCAGCGTCGGACGAGCGGGGGTAGAGACCCAGTACTTC. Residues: CSVGRAGVETQYF.

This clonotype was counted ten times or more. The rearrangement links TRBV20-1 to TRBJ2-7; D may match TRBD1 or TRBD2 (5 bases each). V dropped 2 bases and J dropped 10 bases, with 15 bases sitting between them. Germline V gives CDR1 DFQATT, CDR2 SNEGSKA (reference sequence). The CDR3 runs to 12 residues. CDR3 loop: CSARWSRELQYF. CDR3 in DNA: TGCAGTGCTAGATGGTCCAGGGAGCTCCAGTACTTC.

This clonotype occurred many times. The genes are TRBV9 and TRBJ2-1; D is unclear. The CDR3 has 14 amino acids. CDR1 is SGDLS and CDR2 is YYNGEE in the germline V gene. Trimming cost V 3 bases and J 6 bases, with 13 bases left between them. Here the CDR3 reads CASSAHMGTNEQFF. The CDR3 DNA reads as TGTGCCAGCAGCGCACATATGGGCACCAATGAGCAGTTCTTC. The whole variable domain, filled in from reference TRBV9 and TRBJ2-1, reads DSGVTQTPKHLITATGQRVTLRCSPRSGDLSVYWYQQSLDQGLQFLIQYYNGEERAKGNILERFSAQQFPDLHSELNLSSLELGDSALYFCASSAHMGTNEQFFGPGTRLTVL.

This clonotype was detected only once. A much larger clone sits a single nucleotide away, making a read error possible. The DNA of the CDR3 is TGCGGTGCTAGAGATCTCAGGACAGGGTCTCTCGAGCAGTACTTC. Residues: CGARDLRTGSLEQYF. The chain uses TRBV20-1 and TRBJ2-7; 8 bases match TRBD1. Germline V gene lookup returns CDR1 DFQATT and CDR2 SNEGSKA (reference sequence). The CDR3 runs to 15 residues.